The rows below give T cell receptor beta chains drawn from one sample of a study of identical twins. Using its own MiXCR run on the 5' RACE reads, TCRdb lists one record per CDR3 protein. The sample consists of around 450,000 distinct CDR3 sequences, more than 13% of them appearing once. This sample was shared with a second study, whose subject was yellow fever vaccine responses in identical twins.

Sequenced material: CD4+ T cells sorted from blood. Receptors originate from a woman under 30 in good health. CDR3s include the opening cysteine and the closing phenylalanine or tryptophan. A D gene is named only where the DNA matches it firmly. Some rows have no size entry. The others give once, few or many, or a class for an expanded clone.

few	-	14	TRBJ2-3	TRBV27	CASSLFWSTDTQYF	TGTGCCAGCAGTTTATTCTGGAGCACAGATACGCAGTATTTT
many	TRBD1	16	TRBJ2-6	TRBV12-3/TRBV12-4	CASSLDRGAGANVLTF	TGTGCCAGCAGTTTAGACAGGGGTGCTGGGGCCAACGTCCTGACTTTC
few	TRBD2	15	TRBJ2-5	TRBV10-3	CAISDPSGSQETQYF	TGTGCCATCAGTGACCCTAGCGGGAGCCAAGAGACCCAGTACTTC
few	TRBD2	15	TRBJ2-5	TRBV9	CASSLSGGAWETQYF	TGTGCCAGCAGTCTTAGCGGGGGGGCCTGGGAGACCCAGTACTTC
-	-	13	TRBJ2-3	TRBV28	CASHLGGTDTQYF	TGTGCCAGTCACCTGGGGGGCACAGATACGCAGTATTTT
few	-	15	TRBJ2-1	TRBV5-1	CASSPPGPSVHEQFF	TGCGCCAGCAGCCCTCCCGGCCCCTCCGTCCATGAGCAGTTCTTC
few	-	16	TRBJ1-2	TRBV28	CASSSPSGSGHYGYTF	TGTGCCAGCAGTTCCCCTTCTGGCTCCGGACACTATGGCTACACCTTC
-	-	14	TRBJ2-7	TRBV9	CASSVGASSYEQYF	TGTGCCAGCAGCGTAGGGGCCAGTTCTTACGAGCAGTACTTC
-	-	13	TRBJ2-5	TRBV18	CASSPRQEETQYF	TGTGCCAGCTCACCGCGACAGGAAGAGACCCAGTACTTC
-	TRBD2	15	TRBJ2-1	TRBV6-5	CASSYGRGGLNEQFF	TGTGCCAGCAGTTACGGGCGGGGGGGACTTAATGAGCAGTTCTTC
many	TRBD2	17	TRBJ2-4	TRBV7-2	CASSSTRGGLKPTTQYF	TGTGCCAGCAGCTCCACTCGGGGGGGACTCAAACCGACTACCCAGTACTTC
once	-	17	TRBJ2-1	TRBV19	CASSIQGTRLSYNEQFF	TGTGCCAGTAGTATTCAGGGGACGAGGTTATCCTACAATGAGCAGTTCTTC
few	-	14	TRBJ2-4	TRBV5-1	CASRPADRQNIQYF	TGCGCCAGCAGACCCGCCGACAGGCAAAACATTCAGTACTTC
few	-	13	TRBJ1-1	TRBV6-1	CASSQGLSTEAFF	TGTGCCAGCAGCCAAGGGTTGTCCACTGAAGCTTTCTTT
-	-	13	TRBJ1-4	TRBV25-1	CASSEASNEKLFF	TGTGCCAGCAGTGAGGCTAGCAATGAAAAACTGTTTTTT
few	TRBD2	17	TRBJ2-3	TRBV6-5	CASSYALTSGSSDTQYF	TGTGCCAGCAGTTACGCATTAACTAGCGGGAGCTCAGATACGCAGTATTTT
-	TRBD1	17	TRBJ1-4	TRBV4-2	CASSQDRDRGRLEKLFF	TGTGCCAGCAGCCAAGATCGTGACAGGGGGCGTCTTGAAAAACTGTTTTTT
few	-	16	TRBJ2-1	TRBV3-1	CASSQELRVSYNEQFF	TGTGCCAGCAGCCAAGAGTTGCGGGTTTCCTACAATGAGCAGTTCTTC
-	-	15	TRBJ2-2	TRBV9	CASSVARLDTGELFF	TGTGCCAGCAGCGTAGCAAGACTTGACACCGGGGAGCTGTTTTTT
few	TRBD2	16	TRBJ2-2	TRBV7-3	CASSPGGGAATGELFF	TGTGCCAGCAGTCCTGGCGGGGGGGCGGCCACCGGGGAGCTGTTTTTT
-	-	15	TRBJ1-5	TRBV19	CASSITGGGNQPQHF	TGTGCCAGTAGTATAACCGGGGGTGGGAATCAGCCCCAGCATTTT
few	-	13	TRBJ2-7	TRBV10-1	CASSESGVYEQYF	TGCGCCAGCAGTGAGTCGGGGGTCTACGAGCAGTACTTC
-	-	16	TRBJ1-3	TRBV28	CASSFWTHPSGNTIYF	TGTGCCAGCAGTTTCTGGACTCACCCCTCTGGAAACACCATATATTTT
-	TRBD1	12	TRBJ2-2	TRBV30	CAWTGGEGELFF	TGTGCCTGGACAGGGGGCGAGGGGGAGCTGTTTTTT
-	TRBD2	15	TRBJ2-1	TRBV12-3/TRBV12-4	CASSLGLAARGEQFF	TGTGCCAGCAGTTTGGGACTAGCGGCGCGGGGTGAGCAGTTCTTC